Each of the 3 T cell receptor beta chains below was sequenced from the same sample in a study of vaccination effects on CD4 cells after COVID-19. These receptors lack a known antigen. Method: immunoSEQ multiplex PCR; TCRdb's copy keeps in-frame clones and lacks some. The sample contains around 63,000 clones, roughly 80% of which appear only once. Sequencing in the ViraFEST assay came after antigen-specific CD4+ T cells had been expanded with viral peptide pools, which were used to stimulate PBMC. Following 10 days of culture, CD4+ T cells were isolated. People in the vaccine group had not been infected with SARS-CoV-2 before, and their nucleocapsid antibodies were negative. This specimen was CD4+ T cells from PBMCs cultured with HCoV-OC43 spike peptides, taken before COVID-19 vaccination. Indicated subset: HCoV-OC43 spike overlapping peptide pool stimulation. The receptors shown here come from a human donor who received a COVID-19 vaccine.

This sequence joins TRBV5-6 and TRBJ2-3; 7 bases line up with TRBD2. Germline assignment: CDR1 SGHDT and CDR2 YYEEEE. The CDR3 spans 15 residues. V was clipped by 4 bases and J by 0 bases; unmatched bases: 5. The CDR3 loop is CASSAQTSSTDTQYF. CDR3 nucleotides: TGTGCCAGCAGCGCTCAGACTAGCAGCACAGATACGCAGTATTTT.

This clone was picked up a small number of times. This chain uses TRBV5-1 with TRBJ2-1; 7 bases align to TRBD1. The CDR3 consists of 17 residues. J lost 0 bases, V lost 0 bases, and 6 bases had no gene match. CDR1 is SGHRS, CDR2 YFSETQ, per germline. CDR3 region: CASSLAGTAFSYNEQFF. CDR3 nucleotides: TGCGCCAGCAGCTTGGCCGGGACAGCGTTCTCCTACAATGAGCAGTTCTTC.

The rearrangement uses TRBV10-1 and TRBJ1-2; D possibly corresponds to TRBD1 (5 bases). CDR3 length equals 13 residues. V lost 4 bases and J 6 bases, leaving 12 bases between the germline ends. The germline CDR1 and CDR2 sequences are WNHNN and SYGVQD (reference sequence). DNA for the CDR3: TGCGCCAGCAGTGGCACAGGATCCGATGGCTACACCTTC. Its protein product is CASSGTGSDGYTF.